This is a list of T cell receptor beta chains from one sample in a study of T cell changes during pregnancy in multiple sclerosis. Data came from immunoSEQ multiplex PCR; TCRdb stores just in-frame clones and leaves some out. The sample lists 50,000 to 65,000 clones, approximately 93% occurring once. The sample consisted of CD8+ T cells from peripheral blood mononuclear cells, taken in the second trimester of pregnancy. The source of these receptors is a female donor with multiple sclerosis, enrolled in a pregnancy study. Both conserved end residues are trimmed from each CDR3. The order of the fields is clone size, V gene, CDR3 protein. Size is omitted from some rows. Given values are once, few, many or a class for expanded clones.

-	TRBV9	ASSVRPGLADPGTQY
-	TRBV5-6	ASSLGAGGEAF
-	TRBV9	ASSVLGRVQETQY
-	TRBV11-2	ASSLLKWTVNTGELF
once	TRBV5-1	ASRDRESADGNTIY
-	TRBV29-1	SAPTGDNEKLF
-	TRBV7-9	ASSFWGDEQY
-	TRBV5-1	ASSLDLAANTGELF
-	TRBV28	ASSLSVGPVNEKLF
-	TRBV19	ASRTGRNQPQH
once	TRBV19	ASSRALSPNYGYT
-	TRBV19	AGGPTENYGYT
-	TRBV5-4	ASSVGLASYEQY
once	TRBV27	ASSLGEAGYEQY